The rows below give T cell receptor beta chains drawn from one sample of a study of cytomegalovirus exposure and HLA in healthy donors. Clones were read by immunoSEQ multiplex PCR, and TCRdb kept only the in-frame ones, dropping some. Among under 200,000 clones listed, roughly 83% were seen once. Material for sequencing was PBMCs. The origin of the receptors is a man aged 25 to 45 in good health and CMV-seronegative. Both conserved end residues are part of each CDR3. D genes are given only for firm matches. The size entry is marked missing in some rows and otherwise reads once, few, many or a size class.

cdr3_nt | cdr3_aa | j_call | v_call | clone_size | d_call | cdr3_length
TGTGCCAGCAGCTTGATAGTCGGCGAGCAGTACTTC | CASSLIVGEQYF | TRBJ2-7 | TRBV5-4 | NA | NA | 12
TGTGCCAGCAGCTTAGGGGTGGGGGGGGGCACTGAAGCTTTCTTT | CASSLGVGGGTEAFF | TRBJ1-1 | TRBV7-2 | NA | NA | 15
TGTGCCAGCAGTCCCCCCGGCCAGGGGGCTGGTCAGCCCCAGCATTTT | CASSPPGQGAGQPQHF | TRBJ1-5 | TRBV2 | few | TRBD1 | 16
TGTGCCAGCAGCCCATCCCAGGGTTACGAGCAGTTCTTC | CASSPSQGYEQFF | TRBJ2-1 | TRBV7-2 | NA | NA | 13
TGTGCCAGCAGCTTGGGGGTGGCGGTCCATTACAATGAGCAGTTCTTC | CASSLGVAVHYNEQFF | TRBJ2-1 | TRBV5-6 | NA | NA | 16
TGCAGCGTTGGAGAGGGCGCTAATGAAAAACTGTTTTTT | CSVGEGANEKLFF | TRBJ1-4 | TRBV29-1 | NA | NA | 13
TGTGCCAGCAGTTACACCAGACAGGGTGTTACTGAAGCTTTCTTT | CASSYTRQGVTEAFF | TRBJ1-1 | TRBV6-5 | NA | TRBD1 | 15
TGTGCCTGGATTTTAGGGACTAACACAGATACGCAGTATTTT | CAWILGTNTDTQYF | TRBJ2-3 | TRBV30 | NA | TRBD2 | 14
TGTGCCAGCAGCTTAGGAGGCCCCGGCGCTGAAGCTTTCTTT | CASSLGGPGAEAFF | TRBJ1-1 | TRBV7-2 | NA | NA | 14
TGTGCCAGCAGCCCACAGGATATGCTCCTGGGTACCTTC | CASSPQDMLLGTF | TRBJ1-2 | TRBV5-6 | NA | NA | 13
TGCAGTGCTGCTGCCGGGCAGCCCCAGCATTTT | CSAAAGQPQHF | TRBJ1-5 | TRBV20-1 | NA | NA | 11
TGTGCCAGCAGCGCTCAGTCCGATACGCAGTATTTT | CASSAQSDTQYF | TRBJ2-3 | TRBV11-3 | NA | NA | 12
TGCGCCAGCAGCTTGAGGGTTGTAGGAGGGGGGGACATTCAGTACTTC | CASSLRVVGGGDIQYF | TRBJ2-4 | TRBV5-1 | NA | NA | 16
TGCGCCAGCAGCTTGAATACAGGGGGCGAGGAGACCCAGTACTTC | CASSLNTGGEETQYF | TRBJ2-5 | TRBV5-1 | few | TRBD1 | 15
TGCGCCAGCAAGCGGGCAGGGAGTAACATTCAGTACTTC | CASKRAGSNIQYF | TRBJ2-4 | TRBV10-2 | NA | NA | 13
TGTGCCAGCAGCTCCTGGGGGGAAAACACTGAAGCTTTCTTT | CASSSWGENTEAFF | TRBJ1-1 | TRBV7-9 | NA | NA | 14
TGCGCCCCCGGACAGGGGATCACCGGGGAGCTGTTTTTT | CAPGQGITGELFF | TRBJ2-2 | TRBV10-1 | NA | TRBD1 | 13
TGTGCCAGCAGTGATAGCGGGGGTGGAGATGAGCAGTTCTTC | CASSDSGGGDEQFF | TRBJ2-1 | TRBV6-1 | NA | TRBD2 | 14
TGTGCCAGCAGCTTGGAGGTGGGGGGGCCCCCCGGGGAGCTGTTTTTT | CASSLEVGGPPGELFF | TRBJ2-2 | TRBV5-6 | NA | NA | 16
TGTGCCAGCAGCCAAGGACAGCAAGAGACCCAGTACTTC | CASSQGQQETQYF | TRBJ2-5 | TRBV7-8 | few | NA | 13
TGTGCCAGTACCGTACAGGGGGCAAGCACCGGGGAGCTGTTTTTT | CASTVQGASTGELFF | TRBJ2-2 | TRBV6-5 | NA | TRBD1 | 15
TGTGCCAGCAGTTTCCCCAATCGGGGGACCCAGTACTTC | CASSFPNRGTQYF | TRBJ2-5 | TRBV27 | NA | NA | 13
TGCGCCAGCAGCGAAGACAGAGTCTATGGCTACACCTTC | CASSEDRVYGYTF | TRBJ1-2 | TRBV5-1 | NA | NA | 13
TGTGCCAGCAGCCCCCGACTAGCGGGAGGTTACAATGAGCAGTTCTTC | CASSPRLAGGYNEQFF | TRBJ2-1 | TRBV5-6 | few | TRBD2 | 16
TGTGCCAGTAGTACTTACAGGGGAGCTAATGAAAAACTGTTTTTT | CASSTYRGANEKLFF | TRBJ1-4 | TRBV19 | NA | TRBD1 | 15
TGCGCCAGCAGCCAACTAGTTTCCGGGGAGCTGTTTTTT | CASSQLVSGELFF | TRBJ2-2 | TRBV4-1 | NA | NA | 13
TGTGCCAGCAGCTCCAGCTTGGGGGTCCAGGGGGACGCCATTTTT | CASSSSLGVQGDAIF | TRBJ1-4 | TRBV7-8 | NA | TRBD1 | 15
TGTGCCAGCAGTGAAGTAGGCAGGGGGGTGGAGACCCAGTACTTC | CASSEVGRGVETQYF | TRBJ2-5 | TRBV2 | NA | NA | 15
TGTGCCAGCAGTCGTCCCGGGACTAGTAGCTCAGATACGCAGTATTTT | CASSRPGTSSSDTQYF | TRBJ2-3 | TRBV25-1 | NA | TRBD2 | 16
TGTGCCAGCACCACGGACAGGGTTAATTCACCCCTCCACTTT | CASTTDRVNSPLHF | TRBJ1-6 | TRBV2 | NA | TRBD1 | 14
TGTGCCAGCAGCCCCTATGAAGAGACCCAGTACTTC | CASSPYEETQYF | TRBJ2-5 | TRBV4-2 | NA | NA | 12
TGCGCCAGCAGCTTGATCCCAACAGAGGAAAAACTGTTTTTT | CASSLIPTEEKLFF | TRBJ1-4 | TRBV5-1 | NA | NA | 14
TGTGCCAGCAGTTCGGGGCCGGGACAGTCCTTATACGAGCAGTACTTC | CASSSGPGQSLYEQYF | TRBJ2-7 | TRBV5-5 | NA | TRBD1 | 16
TGTGCCAGTAGTATAGTAGGGGCCGGGGAGCTGTTTTTT | CASSIVGAGELFF | TRBJ2-2 | TRBV19 | NA | NA | 13
TGTGCCAGCAGCTCAACCGGTTTAGCGGGTTACGAGCAGTACTTC | CASSSTGLAGYEQYF | TRBJ2-7 | TRBV7-8 | once | TRBD2 | 15
TGTGCCAGTAGTTCCCGGGGGGCGGGCAATCAGCCCCAGCATTTT | CASSSRGAGNQPQHF | TRBJ1-5 | TRBV19 | once | NA | 15
TGTGCCAGCAGCTTAGGGGCAGGCCTCTTGAACACTGAAGCTTTCTTT | CASSLGAGLLNTEAFF | TRBJ1-1 | TRBV11-1 | NA | NA | 16
TGTGCCAGTAAGGATAGCGGTGAGAACAATGAGCAGTTCTTC | CASKDSGENNEQFF | TRBJ2-1 | TRBV19 | NA | NA | 14
TGTGCCAGTAGTATAGTGAGCGGGAGGGCCCGTAATGAGCAGTTCTTC | CASSIVSGRARNEQFF | TRBJ2-1 | TRBV19 | once | TRBD2 | 16
TGTGCCAGCAGTGATGTGGGGGGGTCCGGTCAGCCCCAGCATTTT | CASSDVGGSGQPQHF | TRBJ1-5 | TRBV2 | NA | NA | 15
TGTGCCAGCAATCCGTCTGGCGGAGGGAGGAACATTCAGTACTTC | CASNPSGGGRNIQYF | TRBJ2-4 | TRBV28 | once | NA | 15
TGTGCCAGCAGTCCCGTAGGGACAGGGGAAGAGACCCAGTACTTC | CASSPVGTGEETQYF | TRBJ2-5 | TRBV27 | NA | TRBD1 | 15